This T cell receptor (beta chain) was captured by sequencing in a study of T cell responses to AZD1222 COVID-19 vaccine. Study results and caveats: Without day 14 samples, only post-peak T cell repertoires were studied. Nearly half of the spike-specific TCRs reportedly recognize variant regions that carry no mutations. Vaccine-associated CD4 TCRs spanned spike, dominant at 160-218 and 743-854. Spike-specific TCR depth and breadth grew after two AZD1222 doses.

The assay was immunoSEQ multiplex PCR, and TCRdb's table has in-frame clones only and misses some. The repertoire holds 170,000 or so clones, with 90% to 95% as singletons. Of note for this clone: The antigen is not known.

Germline CDR1 is MNHEY and CDR2 is SMNVEV (reference sequence). The CDR3 runs 16 residues. Trimming pared 2 bases from V and 0 bases from J, leaving 13 bases between. The source was peripheral blood, collected 28 days after the second dose of the MenACWY control vaccine. The J gene is TRBJ1-2, the V gene TRBV27; D gene uncertain. The sequence was obtained from an adult who received the MenACWY meningococcal vaccine as a control. The CDR3 region has the DNA TGTGCCAGCAGTTTAACTCCGCGCAGCGCTAACTATGGCTACACCTTC. Protein product: CASSLTPRSANYGYTF.